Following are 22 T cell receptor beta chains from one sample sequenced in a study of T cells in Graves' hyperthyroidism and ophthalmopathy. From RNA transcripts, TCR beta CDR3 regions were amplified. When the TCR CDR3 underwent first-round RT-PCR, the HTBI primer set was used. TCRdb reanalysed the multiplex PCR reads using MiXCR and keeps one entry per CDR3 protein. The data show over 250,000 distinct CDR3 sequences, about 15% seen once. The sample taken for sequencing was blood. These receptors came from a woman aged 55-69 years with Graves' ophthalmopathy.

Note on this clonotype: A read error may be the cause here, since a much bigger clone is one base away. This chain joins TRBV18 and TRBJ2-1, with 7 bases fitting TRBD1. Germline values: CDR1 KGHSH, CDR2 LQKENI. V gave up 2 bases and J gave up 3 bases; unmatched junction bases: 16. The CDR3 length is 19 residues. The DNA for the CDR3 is TGTGCCAGCTCACCATCGGCTCAACACAACTGGGACAGCTACAATGAGCAGTTCTTC. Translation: CASSPSAQHNWDSYNEQFF.

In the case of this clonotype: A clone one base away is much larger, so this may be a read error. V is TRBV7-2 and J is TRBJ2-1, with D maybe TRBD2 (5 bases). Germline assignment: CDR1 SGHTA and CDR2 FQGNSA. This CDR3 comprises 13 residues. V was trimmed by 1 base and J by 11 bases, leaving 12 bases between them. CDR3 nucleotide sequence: TGTGCCAGCAGCTTAGTGTTCGGGGATAAGCAGTTCTTC. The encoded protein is CASSLVFGDKQFF.

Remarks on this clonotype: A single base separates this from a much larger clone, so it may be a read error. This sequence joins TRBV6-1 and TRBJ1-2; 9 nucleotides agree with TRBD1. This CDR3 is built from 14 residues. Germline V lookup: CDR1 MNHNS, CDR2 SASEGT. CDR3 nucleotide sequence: TGTGCCTGCAGGATGCCCGACAGGGGGATTGGCTACACCTTC. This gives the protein CACRMPDRGIGYTF.

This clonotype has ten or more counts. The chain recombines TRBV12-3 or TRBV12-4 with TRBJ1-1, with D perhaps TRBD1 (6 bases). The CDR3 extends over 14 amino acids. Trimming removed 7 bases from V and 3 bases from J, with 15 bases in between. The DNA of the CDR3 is TGTGCCAGCACCCCTAACAGGGATTACACTGAAGCTTTCTTT. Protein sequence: CASTPNRDYTEAFF.

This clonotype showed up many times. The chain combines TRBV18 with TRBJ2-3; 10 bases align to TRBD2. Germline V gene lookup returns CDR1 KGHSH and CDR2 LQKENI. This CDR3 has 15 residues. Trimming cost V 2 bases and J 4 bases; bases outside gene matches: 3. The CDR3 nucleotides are TGTGCCAGCTCACCAAGCGGGGGGGCACCAGATACGCAGTATTTT. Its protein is CASSPSGGAPDTQYF.

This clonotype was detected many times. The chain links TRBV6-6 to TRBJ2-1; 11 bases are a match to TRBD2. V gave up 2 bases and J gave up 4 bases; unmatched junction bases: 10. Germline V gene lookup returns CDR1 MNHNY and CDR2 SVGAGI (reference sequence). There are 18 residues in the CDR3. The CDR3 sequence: CASSYPLGTSGRYNEQFF. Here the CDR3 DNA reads TGTGCCAGCAGTTACCCCCTTGGGACTAGCGGACGTTACAATGAGCAGTTCTTC.

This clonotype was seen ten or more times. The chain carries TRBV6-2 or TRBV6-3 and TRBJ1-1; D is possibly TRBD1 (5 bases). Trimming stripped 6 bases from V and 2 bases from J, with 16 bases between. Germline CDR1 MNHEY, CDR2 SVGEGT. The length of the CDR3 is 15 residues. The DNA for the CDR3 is TGTGCCAGCAGGGGACGAAGGGCCGGTAACACTGAAGCTTTCTTT. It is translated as CASRGRRAGNTEAFF.

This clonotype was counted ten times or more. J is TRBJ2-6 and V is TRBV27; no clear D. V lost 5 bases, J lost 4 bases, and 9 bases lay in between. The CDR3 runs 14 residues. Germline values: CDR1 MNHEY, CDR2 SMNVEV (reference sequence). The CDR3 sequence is CASSPHVGANVLTF. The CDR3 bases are TGTGCCAGCAGTCCCCATGTGGGGGCCAACGTCCTGACTTTC. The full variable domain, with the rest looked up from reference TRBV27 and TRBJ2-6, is EAQVTQNPRYLITVTGKKLTVTCSQNMNHEYMSWYRQDPGLGLRQIYYSMNVEVTDKGDVPEGYKVSRKEKRNFPLILESPSPNQTSLYFCASSPHVGANVLTFGAGSRLTVL.

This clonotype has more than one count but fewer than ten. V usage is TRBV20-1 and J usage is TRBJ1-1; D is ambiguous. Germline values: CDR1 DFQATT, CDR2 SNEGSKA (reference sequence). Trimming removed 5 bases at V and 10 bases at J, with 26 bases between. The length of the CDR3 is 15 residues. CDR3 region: CSAEERPERALGAFF. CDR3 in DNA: TGCAGTGCTGAGGAGAGACCCGAGAGGGCCCTGGGAGCTTTCTTT.

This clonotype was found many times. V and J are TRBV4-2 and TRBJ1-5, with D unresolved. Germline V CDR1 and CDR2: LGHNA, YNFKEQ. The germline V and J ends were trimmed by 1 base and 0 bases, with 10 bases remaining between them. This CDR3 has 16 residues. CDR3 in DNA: TGTGCCAGCAGCCAAGGTGCCGGATATAGCAATCAGCCCCAGCATTTT. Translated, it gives CASSQGAGYSNQPQHF.

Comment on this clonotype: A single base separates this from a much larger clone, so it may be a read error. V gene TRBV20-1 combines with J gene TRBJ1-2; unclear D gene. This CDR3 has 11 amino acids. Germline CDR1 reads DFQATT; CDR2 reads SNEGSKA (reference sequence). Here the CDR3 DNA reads TGCAGTGCTTCCGACCACTATAGCTACACCTTC. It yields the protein CSASDHYSYTF.

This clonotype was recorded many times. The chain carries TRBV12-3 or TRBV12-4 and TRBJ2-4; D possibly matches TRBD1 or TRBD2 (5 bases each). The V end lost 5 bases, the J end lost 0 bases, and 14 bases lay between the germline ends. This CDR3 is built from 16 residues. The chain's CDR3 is CASSPGPDQAKNIQYF. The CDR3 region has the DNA TGTGCCAGCAGTCCGGGGCCCGATCAAGCCAAAAACATTCAGTACTTC.

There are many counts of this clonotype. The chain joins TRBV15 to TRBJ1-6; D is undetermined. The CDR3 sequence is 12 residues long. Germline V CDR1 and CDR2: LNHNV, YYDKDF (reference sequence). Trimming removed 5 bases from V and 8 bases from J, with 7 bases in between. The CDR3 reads CATSRLHSPLHF. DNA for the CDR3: TGTGCCACCAGCCGGCTTCATTCACCCCTCCACTTT.

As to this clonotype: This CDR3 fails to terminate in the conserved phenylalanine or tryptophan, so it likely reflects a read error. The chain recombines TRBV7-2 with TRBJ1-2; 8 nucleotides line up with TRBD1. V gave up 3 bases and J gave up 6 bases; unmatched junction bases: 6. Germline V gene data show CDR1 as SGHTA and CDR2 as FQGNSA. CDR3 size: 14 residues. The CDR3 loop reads CASSFRTGQNGYTL. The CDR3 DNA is TGTGCCAGCAGCTTTCGGACAGGGCAGAATGGCTACACCCTC.

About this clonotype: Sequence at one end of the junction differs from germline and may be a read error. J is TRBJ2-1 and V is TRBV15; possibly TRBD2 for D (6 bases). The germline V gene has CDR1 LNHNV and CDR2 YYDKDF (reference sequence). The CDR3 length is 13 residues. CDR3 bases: TGTGTCACCAGCAAGGAGGGCTACAATGAGCAGTTCTTC. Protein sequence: CVTSKEGYNEQFF.

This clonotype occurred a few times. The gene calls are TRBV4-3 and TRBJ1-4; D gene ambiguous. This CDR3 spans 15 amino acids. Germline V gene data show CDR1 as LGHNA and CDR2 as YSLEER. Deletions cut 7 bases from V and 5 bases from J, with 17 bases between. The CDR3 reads CASNSRRGPNEKLFF. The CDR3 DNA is TGCGCCAGCAATTCCAGACGGGGTCCCAATGAAAAACTGTTTTTT.

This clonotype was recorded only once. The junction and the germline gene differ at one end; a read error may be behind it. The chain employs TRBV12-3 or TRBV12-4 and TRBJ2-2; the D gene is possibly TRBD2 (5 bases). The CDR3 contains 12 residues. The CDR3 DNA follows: TGTGCCAGCAGGCAGGCTACCGGGGAGCCGTTTTTT. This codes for CASRQATGEPFF.

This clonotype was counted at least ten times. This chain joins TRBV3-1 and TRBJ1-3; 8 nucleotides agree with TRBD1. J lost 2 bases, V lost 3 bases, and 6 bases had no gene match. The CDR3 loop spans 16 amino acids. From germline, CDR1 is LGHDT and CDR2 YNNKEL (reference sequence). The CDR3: CASSHRQGSTGNTIYF. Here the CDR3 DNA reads TGTGCCAGCAGCCATAGACAGGGGTCGACTGGAAACACCATATATTTT. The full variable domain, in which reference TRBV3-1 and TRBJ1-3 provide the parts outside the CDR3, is DTAVSQTPKYLVTQMGNDKSIKCEQNLGHDTMYWYKQDSKKFLKIMFSYNNKELIINETVPNRFSPKSPDKAHLNLHINSLELGDSAVYFCASSHRQGSTGNTIYFGEGSWLTVV.

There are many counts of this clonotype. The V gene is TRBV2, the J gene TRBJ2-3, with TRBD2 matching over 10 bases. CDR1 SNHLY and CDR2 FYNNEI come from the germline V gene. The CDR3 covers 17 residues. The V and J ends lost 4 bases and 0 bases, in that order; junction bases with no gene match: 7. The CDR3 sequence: CASSGERTSGSTDTQYF. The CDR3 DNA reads TGTGCCAGCAGTGGAGAAAGGACTAGCGGTAGCACAGATACGCAGTATTTT. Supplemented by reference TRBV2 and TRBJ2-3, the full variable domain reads EPEVTQTPSHQVTQMGQEVILRCVPISNHLYFYWYRQILGQKVEFLVSFYNNEISEKSEIFDDQFSVERPDGSNFTLKIRSTKLEDSAMYFCASSGERTSGSTDTQYFGPGTRLTVL.

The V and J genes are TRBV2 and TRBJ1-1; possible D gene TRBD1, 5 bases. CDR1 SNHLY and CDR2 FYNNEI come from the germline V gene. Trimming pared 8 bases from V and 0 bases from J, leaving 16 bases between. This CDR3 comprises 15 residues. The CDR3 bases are TGTGCCAGCCCCGGACACTTGCTCATGAACACTGAAGCTTTCTTT. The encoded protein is CASPGHLLMNTEAFF. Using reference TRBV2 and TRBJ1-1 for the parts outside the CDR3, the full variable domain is EPEVTQTPSHQVTQMGQEVILRCVPISNHLYFYWYRQILGQKVEFLVSFYNNEISEKSEIFDDQFSVERPDGSNFTLKIRSTKLEDSAMYFCASPGHLLMNTEAFFGQGTRLTVV.

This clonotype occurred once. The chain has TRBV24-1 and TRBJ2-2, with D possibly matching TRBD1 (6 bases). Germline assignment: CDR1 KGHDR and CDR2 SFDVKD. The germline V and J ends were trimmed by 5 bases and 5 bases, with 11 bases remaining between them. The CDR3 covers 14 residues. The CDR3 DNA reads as TGTGCCACCAGTGTCACCGGGACAACCGGGGAGCTGTTTTTT. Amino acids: CATSVTGTTGELFF.

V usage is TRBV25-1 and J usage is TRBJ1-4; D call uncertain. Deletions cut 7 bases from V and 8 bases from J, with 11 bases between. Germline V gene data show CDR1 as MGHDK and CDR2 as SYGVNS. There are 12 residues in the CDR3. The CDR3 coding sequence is TGTGCCAGCAACAAGGCGGGGGAAAAACTGTTTTTT. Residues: CASNKAGEKLFF.